This T cell receptor (beta chain) was observed in a study of blood T cell repertoires in COVID-19. Study-level information: T cells, B-cell-depleted T cells, or PBMCs supplied cDNA or gDNA.

Assay used: immunoSEQ multiplex PCR; TCRdb lists only in-frame clones, some missing. Seen here are 120,000 or so clones, about nine tenths observed once, and the top ten hold about 7.7%. The germline V gene has CDR1 LGHDT and CDR2 YNNKEL (reference sequence). The CDR3 totals 13 residues. Between the trimmed V and J ends, which lost 0 bases and 5 bases, there was a span of 6 bases. V is TRBV3-1 (or the pseudogene TRBV3-2) and J is TRBJ2-3; no clear D gene. This clonotype was sampled from a human donor in a cohort sampled during active COVID-19. The sequenced material came from peripheral blood. The DNA of the CDR3 is TGTGCCAGCAGCCAAGAGCACGGAGATACGCAGTATTTT. Protein sequence: CASSQEHGDTQYF.